This passage covers 30 T cell receptor beta chains from one sample sequenced in a study of T-cell reconstitution after alpha-beta-depleted transplantation in children listed by TCRdb under 2016. The method behind the library was PCR. Instrument on record: Illumina HiSeq 2500. To normalize quantification of the TCRbeta repertoire, the TCR libraries were built with molecular barcoding that relied on unique molecular identifiers. TCRdb redid the processing of the public reads, applying fastp at Q25 and MiXCR, and retained in-frame beta chains. Each record represents a unique CDR3 protein, reported with the most common genes and DNA among its rows. Present in this sample are 530,000 or so distinct CDR3 sequences, roughly 27% of which were seen just once. The leading ten clones occupy just over 35% of the sample. The sample's treatment or condition label, in plain terms: allogeneic hematopoietic cell transplantation with graft depleted of TCRalphabeta T cells and CD19 B cells.

The source material was PBMCs, sampled before TCRalphabeta/CD19-depleted stem cell transplant. These receptors were taken from a boy in the first two years of life with Wiskott-Aldrich syndrome, due to receive a stem cell transplant.

The V and J genes are TRBV7-2 and TRBJ2-2, with 10 bases that match TRBD1. Per germline, CDR1 SGHTA and CDR2 FQGNSA. Trimming cost V 1 base and J 7 bases; bases outside gene matches: 9. This CDR3 comprises 17 residues. The CDR3 loop reads CASSLGWGQGKNGELFF. DNA of the CDR3: TGTGCCAGCAGCTTAGGGTGGGGACAGGGGAAGAACGGGGAGCTGTTTTTT.

This clonotype was seen a few times. This chain uses TRBV12-3 or TRBV12-4 with TRBJ1-6, with TRBD1 matching over 9 bases. The CDR3 covers 13 residues. Unmatched junction bases numbered 5, after V lost 8 bases and J lost 9 bases. The CDR3 is CASRTGDLSPLHF. For the CDR3, the DNA is TGTGCCAGCCGGACAGGGGATCTTTCACCCCTCCACTTT.

In DNA form, the CDR3 reads TGTGCCAGCAGTTTCGGGGGATTGAATTCACCCCTCCACTTT. Protein sequence: CASSFGGLNSPLHF. The chain links TRBV12-3 or TRBV12-4 to TRBJ1-6; TRBD1 might be the D (5 bases). This CDR3 is built from 14 residues. V shed 3 bases and J shed 7 bases, with 10 bases lying between them.

V usage is TRBV15 and J usage is TRBJ2-5; TRBD1 agrees at 7 bases. The CDR3 spans 15 residues. V lost 1 base to trimming and J lost 0 bases; unmatched junction nucleotides: 2. Germline V lookup: CDR1 LNHNV, CDR2 YYDKDF (reference sequence). The CDR3 reads CATSRGQGNQETQYF. CDR3 in DNA: TGTGCCACCAGCAGAGGACAGGGAAACCAAGAGACCCAGTACTTC.

The genes are TRBV12-3 or TRBV12-4 and TRBJ1-4; TRBD1 matches 8 bases. The CDR3 loop spans 14 amino acids. V shed 5 bases, J shed 5 bases, and the junction held 4 bases outside the gene matches. The CDR3 DNA sequence: TGTGCCAGCAGTCCCAGGGGGCCCAATGAAAAACTGTTTTTT. As protein: CASSPRGPNEKLFF.

This chain connects TRBV12-3 or TRBV12-4 to TRBJ2-5; D is unclear. The CDR3 loop spans 13 amino acids. V was trimmed by 7 bases and J by 1 base, leaving 10 bases between them. The CDR3 nucleotides are TGTGCCAGCAATTTGCGTAGCCAAGAGACCCAGTACTTC. Translating it yields CASNLRSQETQYF.

This clonotype was seen a few times. The chain combines TRBV24-1 with TRBJ2-1; TRBD2 agrees at 8 bases. Germline lookup yields CDR1 KGHDR and CDR2 SFDVKD. There are 14 residues in the CDR3. Unmatched junction bases numbered 3, after V lost 4 bases and J lost 5 bases. CDR3 residues: CATSDGRGNNEQFF. In nucleotides, the CDR3 is TGTGCCACCAGTGACGGGAGGGGCAACAATGAGCAGTTCTTC.

A few counts support this clonotype. The rearrangement uses TRBV20-1 and TRBJ2-1, with 10 bases aligning to TRBD2. Germline V CDR1 and CDR2: DFQATT, SNEGSKA (reference sequence). The ends lost 5 bases at V and 7 bases at J; junction bases unmatched: 11. The CDR3 is 15 residues long. CDR3 region: CSAPNLAGAHNEQFF. The DNA of the CDR3 is TGCAGTGCTCCAAATCTAGCGGGAGCGCATAATGAGCAGTTCTTC.

In this sample, this clonotype turned up a few times. The chain employs TRBV15 and TRBJ2-1, with unresolved D. The CDR3 consists of 13 residues. The germline V and J ends were trimmed by 6 bases and 4 bases, with 10 bases remaining between them. CDR1 LNHNV and CDR2 YYDKDF come from the germline V gene (reference sequence). CDR3 coding DNA: TGTGCCACCAGGGCGGAACAATACAATGAGCAGTTCTTC. It encodes CATRAEQYNEQFF.

This clonotype was counted only a few times. V and J are TRBV11-1 and TRBJ2-1, with 11 nucleotides matching TRBD2. J lost 4 bases, V lost 3 bases, and 11 bases had no gene match. The germline gives CDR1 SGHAT, CDR2 FQDESV (reference sequence). CDR3 length: 18 amino acids. The CDR3, as DNA: TGTGCCAGCAGCTTCCTTCTAGGACTAGCGGGTTCATACAATGAGCAGTTCTTC. Translating gives CASSFLLGLAGSYNEQFF.

This clonotype occurred many times. This sequence joins TRBV7-9 and TRBJ2-5; 8 bases are a match to TRBD2. Looked up from germline, CDR1 is SEHNR and CDR2 is FQNEAQ (reference sequence). The CDR3 has 14 amino acids. The V and J ends lost 6 bases and 5 bases, in that order; junction bases with no gene match: 8. CDR3: CASRPLTSDETQYF. In nucleotides, the CDR3 is TGTGCCAGCAGACCCCTGACTAGCGATGAGACCCAGTACTTC.

This clonotype was counted a few times. V and J are TRBV7-6 and TRBJ1-4; TRBD1 matches at 8 bases. This CDR3 has 16 amino acids. Germline V gene lookup returns CDR1 SGHVS and CDR2 FNYEAQ. Losses at the gene ends were 1 base for V and 8 bases for J; bases not matched to a gene: 9. The CDR3: CASSLEEAGGDEKLFF. The CDR3 region has the DNA TGTGCCAGCAGCTTAGAAGAGGCAGGGGGCGACGAAAAACTGTTTTTT.

The chain uses TRBV5-1 and TRBJ2-1; D is unclear. Germline CDR1 reads SGHRS; CDR2 reads YFSETQ. This CDR3 region has 12 residues. V was clipped by 3 bases and J by 6 bases, with 7 bases between them. The CDR3 region is CASSSESNEQFF. The CDR3 DNA is TGCGCCAGCAGCTCGGAGAGCAATGAGCAGTTCTTC.

This clonotype was counted between two and nine times. The chain couples TRBV29-1 to TRBJ1-1; D is uncertain. The V end lost 4 bases, the J end lost 1 base, and 7 bases lay between the germline ends. Germline CDR1 is SQVTM and CDR2 is ANQGSEA. The CDR3 loop spans 12 amino acids. Here the CDR3 reads CSVVGANTEAFF. The DNA of the CDR3 is TGCAGCGTTGTAGGCGCGAACACTGAAGCTTTCTTT.

This clonotype was counted a few times. The rearrangement uses TRBV12-5 and TRBJ2-2; D may be TRBD1 (6 bases). CDR1 is LGHNT and CDR2 is FRNRAP in the germline V gene. This CDR3 comprises 15 residues. V lost 1 base and J lost 5, with 11 bases in between. The CDR3 spells CASGLGTGKTGELFF. The DNA of the CDR3 is TGTGCTAGTGGTTTGGGCACAGGGAAAACCGGGGAGCTGTTTTTT.

The chain links TRBV14 to TRBJ2-1; 15 nucleotides line up with TRBD2. CDR1 is SGHDN and CDR2 is FVKESK in the germline V gene. J was trimmed by 1 base and V by 0 bases; bases with no gene match: 7. The CDR3 has 20 amino acids. The CDR3 sequence: CASSQDAPGTSGRSYNEQFF. The CDR3 nucleotides read TGTGCCAGCAGCCAAGATGCGCCGGGGACTAGCGGGAGGTCCTACAATGAGCAGTTCTTC.

This clonotype turned up a few times. The rearrangement uses TRBV7-8 and TRBJ2-1; no clear D. CDR3 length: 13 residues. V lost 3 bases, J lost 2 bases, and 5 bases lay in between. Germline V gene sequence: CDR1 SGHVS, CDR2 FQNEAQ. The CDR3 DNA reads TGTGCCAGCAGCTTTAGGCCCTACAATGAGCAGTTCTTC. It translates to CASSFRPYNEQFF.

Concerning this clonotype: One end of the junction is discordant with germline, which a read error may explain. The V call is TRBV5-1, the J call TRBJ2-2; 14 bases are a match to TRBD2. This CDR3 has 16 residues. Per the germline V gene, CDR1 is SGHRS and CDR2 is YFSETQ. CDR3 amino acids: CASSLGLAGGTGELFF. CDR3 sequence (DNA): TGTGCCAGCAGCCTCGGACTAGCGGGGGGCACCGGGGAGCTGTTTTTT.

This clonotype was observed a few times. The chain uses TRBV29-1 and TRBJ2-6; D ambiguous. Germline V CDR1 and CDR2: SQVTM, ANQGSEA. Trimming took off 3 bases at V and 0 bases at J, with 12 bases between the two ends. The CDR3 has 16 residues. The CDR3 bases are TGCAGCGTTGATGAGTATCTGCACTCTGGGGCCAACGTCCTGACTTTC. Encoded protein: CSVDEYLHSGANVLTF.

This sequence joins TRBV3-1 and TRBJ1-1; D uncertain. This CDR3 comprises 14 residues. Per germline, CDR1 LGHDT and CDR2 YNNKEL (reference sequence). The V gene lost 2 bases and the J gene lost 6 bases, with 13 bases spanning the gap. The CDR3 loop reads CASSQNRRVAEAFF. CDR3 nucleotides: TGTGCCAGCAGCCAAAACCGGAGGGTGGCTGAAGCTTTCTTT.

There are a few counts of this clonotype. The J gene is TRBJ2-5, the V gene TRBV4-1, with D possibly being TRBD1 or TRBD2 (5 bases each). Looked up from germline, CDR1 is MGHRA and CDR2 is YSYEKL. This CDR3 has 14 amino acids. V dropped 1 base and J dropped 4 bases, with 10 bases sitting between them. The CDR3 nucleotides read TGCGCCAGCAGCCAAGCCAGGGAGAGAGAGACCCAGTACTTC. Translating it yields CASSQARERETQYF.

This clonotype showed up just a few times. CDR3 bases: TGCAGCGTTATGGGACTAGCTCGGTATTTT. Its protein is CSVMGLARYF. The chain couples TRBV29-1 to TRBJ2-3; TRBD2 matches at 9 bases. The ends lost 5 bases at V and 14 bases at J; junction bases unmatched: 5. In germline, CDR1 is SQVTM, CDR2 ANQGSEA. The CDR3 spans 10 residues.

The rearrangement uses TRBV10-3 and TRBJ1-2; the D gene is possibly TRBD1 (6 bases). Per the germline V gene, CDR1 is ENHRY and CDR2 is SYGVKD. The CDR3 has 13 residues. Trimming took 7 bases from V and 4 from J, leaving 13 bases between them. CDR3 sequence: CAINSGGVYGYTF. The CDR3 DNA sequence: TGTGCCATCAATAGCGGGGGCGTCTATGGCTACACCTTC.

The rearrangement uses TRBV6-5 and TRBJ2-5; TRBD2 is a possible D gene (7 bases). With 4 bases removed from V and 6 bases from J, the gap between germline ends came to 15 bases. CDR3 length equals 14 residues. Germline V CDR1 and CDR2: MNHEY, SVGAGI. The CDR3 nucleotides are TGTGCCAGCAGTTCGCGGACAGCGGGGAAGACCCAGTACTTC. It codes for CASSSRTAGKTQYF.

The CDR3: CASSLALLADNEQFF. The CDR3 DNA sequence: TGCGCCAGCAGCTTGGCCCTGCTAGCGGACAATGAGCAGTTCTTC. This chain joins TRBV5-1 and TRBJ2-1; 7 bases align to TRBD2. The V segment lost 0 bases and the J segment 5 bases; nucleotides outside the gene matches: 5. From germline, CDR1 is SGHRS and CDR2 YFSETQ. The length of the CDR3 is 15 residues.

This clonotype has only a few counts. The V and J genes are TRBV29-1 and TRBJ2-1, with D unclear. V was cut by 4 bases and J by 5 bases, with 15 bases left in between. Germline V lookup: CDR1 SQVTM, CDR2 ANQGSEA. The CDR3 is made up of 14 amino acids. The CDR3 coding sequence is TGCAGCGTTGGTGGCCGCCTCAACCACAATGAGCAGTTCTTC. Translating it yields CSVGGRLNHNEQFF.

V gene TRBV19 combines with J gene TRBJ1-5; D remains ambiguous. This CDR3 comprises 14 residues. CDR1 is LNHDA and CDR2 is SQIVND in the germline V gene (reference sequence). V lost 3 bases, J lost 2 bases, and 8 bases lay in between. The DNA for the CDR3 is TGTGCCAGTAGTATGCTTCGGGGCAATCAGCCCCAGCATTTT. It specifies CASSMLRGNQPQHF.

About this clonotype itself: It is likely a read error, because the conserved phenylalanine at the end of the CDR3 is missing. The chain couples TRBV20-1 to TRBJ2-3; D remains unclear. The ends were cut back, 1 base at V and 5 bases at J, with 10 bases in the middle. Germline CDR1 is DFQATT and CDR2 is SNEGSKA (reference sequence). The CDR3 has 13 residues. Written as DNA, the CDR3 is TGCAGTGCTAGAGTTCCCAGACTAGATACGCAGTATCTT. Translation: CSARVPRLDTQYL.

The CDR3 reads CSASYGSSYEQYF. The CDR3 DNA follows: TGCAGTGCTAGTTACGGTAGCTCCTACGAGCAGTACTTC. The chain links TRBV20-1 to TRBJ2-7; D is undetermined. This CDR3 comprises 13 residues. V gave up 3 bases and J gave up 0 bases, with 9 bases separating them. Germline CDR1 is DFQATT and CDR2 is SNEGSKA (reference sequence).

The rearrangement links TRBV7-2 to TRBJ2-7; a weak D match, TRBD2 (5 bases). V was clipped by 5 bases and J by 5 bases, with 19 bases between them. The CDR3 loop spans 15 amino acids. Germline CDR1 reads SGHTA; CDR2 reads FQGNSA. The CDR3 is CASSHRRAEYDEQYF. DNA for the CDR3: TGTGCCAGCAGCCACCGCCGAGCGGAATACGACGAGCAGTACTTC.